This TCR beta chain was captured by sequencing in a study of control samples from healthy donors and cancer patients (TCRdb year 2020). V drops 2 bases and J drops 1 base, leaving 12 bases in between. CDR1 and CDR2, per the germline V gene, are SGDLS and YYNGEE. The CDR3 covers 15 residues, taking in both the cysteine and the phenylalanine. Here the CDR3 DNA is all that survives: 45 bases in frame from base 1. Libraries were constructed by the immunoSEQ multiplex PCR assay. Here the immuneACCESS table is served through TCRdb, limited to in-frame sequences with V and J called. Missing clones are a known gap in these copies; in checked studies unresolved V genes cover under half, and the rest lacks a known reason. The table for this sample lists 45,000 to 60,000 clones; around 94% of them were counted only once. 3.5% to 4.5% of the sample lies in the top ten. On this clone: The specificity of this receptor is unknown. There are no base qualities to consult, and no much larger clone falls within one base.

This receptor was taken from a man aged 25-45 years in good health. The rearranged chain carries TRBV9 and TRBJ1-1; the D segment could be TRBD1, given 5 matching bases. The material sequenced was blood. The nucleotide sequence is TGTGCCAGCAGCGTCTCGGGACGCCAGAACACTGAAGCTTTCTTT. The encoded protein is CASSVSGRQNTEAFF.